The 21 T cell receptor beta chains listed next were all sequenced from one sample in a study of shared clonotypes between healthy human individuals. Profiled with immunoSEQ multiplex PCR; TCRdb holds only in-frame clones, not every one. Of about 690,000 clones detected, 90% appear once; the ten largest clones hold more than 30%. Source material: memory CD8+ T cells from PBMCs. Documented subset: CD45RO+ cells pooled with CCR7-negative TemRA cells. The receptors derive from a young man in good health. Some clones in this sample may be carry-over from other donors' samples.

In this sample, this clone turned up once. J is TRBJ2-1 and V is TRBV27; D remains ambiguous. The CDR3 contains 14 residues. Trimming pared 5 bases from V and 3 bases from J, leaving 11 bases between. Germline V gene data show CDR1 as MNHEY and CDR2 as SMNVEV (reference sequence). The CDR3 sequence: CASSPLNYYNEQFF. The CDR3 nucleotides read TGTGCCAGCAGTCCCCTAAACTACTACAATGAGCAGTTCTTC.

The CDR3: CATSRVLNTEAFF. The CDR3, as DNA: TGTGCCACCAGCAGAGTCCTGAACACTGAAGCTTTCTTT. The chain employs TRBV15 and TRBJ1-1; D call uncertain. The CDR3 runs 13 residues. V was shortened by 1 base and J by 0 bases, with 3 bases between the two germline ends. In germline, CDR1 is LNHNV, CDR2 YYDKDF (reference sequence).

On this clone itself: The same CDR3 can be traced to other DNA sequences in this sample. The V call is TRBV19, the J call TRBJ1-1; weak D call: TRBD1 (6 bases). The V end lost 5 bases, the J end lost 5 bases, and 12 bases lay between the germline ends. Germline-derived CDR1 and CDR2 are LNHDA and SQIVND (reference sequence). The CDR3 loop spans 13 amino acids. Written as DNA, the CDR3 is TGTGCCAGTAGTTTGACAGGATGGACTGAAGCTTTCTTT. Protein product: CASSLTGWTEAFF.

CDR3 in amino acids: CASSPGRLPYEQYF. The CDR3 coding sequence is TGTGCCAGCTCACCGGGCAGGTTACCCTACGAGCAGTACTTC. The J gene is TRBJ2-7, the V gene TRBV18; D not certain. This CDR3 region has 14 residues. The V gene lost 3 bases and the J gene lost 2 bases, with 11 bases spanning the gap. Germline lookup yields CDR1 KGHSH and CDR2 LQKENI.

The rearrangement joins TRBV4-1 to TRBJ1-5; D ambiguous. The germline V gene has CDR1 MGHRA and CDR2 YSYEKL. The CDR3 totals 15 residues. Deletions cut 2 bases from V and 0 bases from J, with 8 bases between. CDR3: CASSQLDVSNQPQHF. CDR3 bases: TGCGCCAGCAGCCAATTGGACGTTAGCAATCAGCCCCAGCATTTT.

V gene TRBV19 combines with J gene TRBJ2-7, with D possibly matching TRBD2 (6 bases). Looked up from germline, CDR1 is LNHDA and CDR2 is SQIVND (reference sequence). CDR3 length: 15 amino acids. Trimming took off 1 base at V and 2 bases at J, with 12 bases between the two ends. CDR3 sequence reads: CASSIGRRATYEQYF. The DNA for the CDR3 is TGTGCCAGTAGTATAGGCCGGAGGGCCACCTACGAGCAGTACTTC.

The chain uses TRBV29-1 and TRBJ2-7; D ambiguous. V was pared by 3 bases and J by 0 bases, with 12 bases between. The V gene's germline CDR1 is SQVTM and CDR2 ANQGSEA. This CDR3 has 14 amino acids. As DNA, the CDR3 is TGCAGCGTTGAGGGTCCCGGTAGCTCCTACGAGCAGTACTTC. Protein product: CSVEGPGSSYEQYF.

This chain joins TRBV29-1 and TRBJ1-1, with D perhaps matching TRBD1 (6 bases). This CDR3 has 13 residues. Trimming left V 7 bases short and J 0 bases short, with 12 bases between. CDR1 is SQVTM, CDR2 ANQGSEA, per germline. The CDR3 protein is CSARTALNTEAFF. The CDR3 DNA follows: TGCAGCGCTAGGACAGCGTTGAACACTGAAGCTTTCTTT.

V usage is TRBV13 and J usage is TRBJ2-5, with a possible D match to TRBD2 (5 bases). The V gene's germline CDR1 is PRHDT and CDR2 FYEKMQ (reference sequence). This CDR3 has 15 amino acids. Trimming took 7 bases from V and 7 from J, leaving 22 bases between them. The CDR3 protein is CASTYLGDGVRTQYF. The CDR3 DNA is TGTGCCAGCACCTATTTGGGAGACGGAGTGAGGACCCAGTACTTC. The entire variable domain, with the rest obtained from reference TRBV13 and TRBJ2-5, is as follows: AAGVIQSPRHLIKEKRETATLKCYPIPRHDTVYWYQQGPGQDPQFLISFYEKMQSDKGSIPDRFSAQQFSDYHSELNMSSLELGDSALYFCASTYLGDGVRTQYFGPGTRLLVL.

The chain combines TRBV27 with TRBJ2-5, with TRBD1 matching 9 bases. CDR3 length equals 17 residues. V dropped 2 bases and J dropped 5; count of bases not matched to a gene: 12. The V gene's germline CDR1 is MNHEY and CDR2 SMNVEV (reference sequence). CDR3 in amino acids: CASSLHPATGGWETQYF. The CDR3 DNA sequence: TGTGCCAGCAGTTTACACCCCGCTACAGGGGGCTGGGAGACCCAGTACTTC.

Concerning this clone: Other DNA sequences in the sample encode the same CDR3. V and J are TRBV7-8 and TRBJ2-7; 12 bases map to TRBD2. The CDR3 loop spans 16 amino acids. Per the germline V gene, CDR1 is SGHVS and CDR2 is FQNEAQ. V lost 3 bases to trimming and J lost 4 bases; unmatched junction nucleotides: 7. CDR3 sequence: CASSLLAGGPSYEQYF. The CDR3 DNA sequence: TGTGCCAGCAGCTTGCTAGCGGGGGGGCCGTCTTACGAGCAGTACTTC.

The V and J genes are TRBV9 and TRBJ2-3, with 12 bases fitting TRBD2. Germline V CDR1 and CDR2: SGDLS, YYNGEE. This CDR3 region has 16 residues. Trimming took 5 bases from V and 3 from J; bases not matched to a gene: 7. The CDR3, as DNA: TGTGCCAGCAGTTTACTAGCGGGAGGTTTTACAGATACGCAGTATTTT. It is translated as CASSLLAGGFTDTQYF.

V is TRBV18 and J is TRBJ2-1; 8 bases are shared with TRBD2. CDR3 length: 13 amino acids. Germline CDR1 and CDR2: KGHSH and LQKENI. V was clipped by 4 bases and J by 9 bases; unmatched bases: 5. The CDR3 coding sequence is TGTGCCAGCTCACGAGAAAGCGGGAGTGAGCAGTTCTTC. This translates into CASSRESGSEQFF.

The chain has TRBV28 and TRBJ2-2; TRBD1 matches at 7 bases. CDR3 length: 16 residues. V was clipped by 1 base and J by 5 bases; unmatched bases: 7. CDR1 and CDR2 (germline): MDHEN, SYDVKM. The CDR3 sequence is CASSLLTGSITGELFF. CDR3 nucleotides: TGTGCCAGCAGTTTATTGACAGGGTCGATAACCGGGGAGCTGTTTTTT.

V and J are TRBV10-2 and TRBJ2-1; TRBD1 might be the D (7 bases). CDR1 and CDR2 (germline): WSHSY, SAAADI. The V end lost 3 bases, the J end lost 4 bases, and 16 bases lay between the germline ends. The CDR3 sequence is 16 residues long. In nucleotides, the CDR3 is TGCGCCAGCAGTGAAGGTAGCAGGGGGGCTTACAATGAGCAGTTCTTC. This sequence encodes CASSEGSRGAYNEQFF.

This clone was found once. Other DNA sequences within the sample encode an identical CDR3. V usage is TRBV29-1 and J usage is TRBJ1-2; 10 bases agree with TRBD1. This CDR3 has 12 amino acids. The V gene end was trimmed by 6 bases and the J gene end by 5 bases; junction bases not matched to a gene: 3. Germline CDR1 reads SQVTM; CDR2 reads ANQGSEA. The CDR3 sequence: CSVPGQGYGYTF. Written as DNA, the CDR3 is TGCAGCGTCCCGGGACAGGGGTATGGCTACACCTTC.

The V gene is TRBV19, the J gene TRBJ2-7; TRBD2 is a possible D gene (5 bases). V lost 6 bases to trimming and J lost 7 bases, with 16 bases between them. Germline V CDR1 and CDR2: LNHDA, SQIVND (reference sequence). The CDR3 contains 13 residues. In DNA, the CDR3 is TGTGCCAGTAGGGCAGTCGGTGGCGGGGAGCAGTACTTC. The encoded protein is CASRAVGGGEQYF.

This chain connects TRBV4-1 to TRBJ2-7; 8 bases agree with TRBD2. Germline V gives CDR1 MGHRA, CDR2 YSYEKL. J was trimmed by 0 bases and V by 4 bases; bases with no gene match: 5. CDR3 length: 15 amino acids. CDR3 sequence: CASSLTSAYSYEQYF. The CDR3 DNA sequence: TGCGCCAGCAGCCTGACTAGCGCCTACTCCTACGAGCAGTACTTC.

The V call is TRBV21-1, the J call TRBJ2-7; no DNA check was done on the table's D call, TRBD1. TRBV21-1 is a pseudogene segment. The CDR3 extends over 15 amino acids. CDR3 region: CASSKRDRPPYEQYF. For the CDR3, the DNA is TGTGCCAGCAGCAAGAGGGACAGACCACCCTACGAGCAGTACTTC.

V and J are TRBV29-1 and TRBJ2-7; D gene ambiguous. The CDR3 sequence is 14 residues long. Trimming took off 4 bases at V and 2 bases at J, with 15 bases between the two ends. Germline CDR1 SQVTM, CDR2 ANQGSEA. In DNA, the CDR3 is TGCAGCGTTGTTTTAGCCCAAGACGCCTACGAGCAGTACTTC. Amino acids: CSVVLAQDAYEQYF.

The chain links TRBV7-3 to TRBJ2-7; 8 bases map to TRBD1. CDR1 is SGHTA, CDR2 FQGTGA, per germline. J was trimmed by 2 bases and V by 5 bases; bases with no gene match: 5. There are 14 residues in the CDR3. The CDR3 coding sequence is TGTGCCAGCAGCCCTACAGGGGGTCCCTACGAGCAGTACTTC. This codes for CASSPTGGPYEQYF.